The 16 T cell receptor beta chains below were found in one sample sequenced in a study of technical replicates of blood from a few donors. TCRdb's copy holds only in-frame clones and misses some; the assay was immunoSEQ multiplex PCR. The sample carries over 75,000 clones, about 97% recorded once. The sequenced sample was T cells isolated from PBMCs. The receptors come from a human donor in good health.

The V and J genes are TRBV4-1 and TRBJ2-7; perhaps TRBD1 as D (6 bases). The V gene's germline CDR1 is MGHRA and CDR2 YSYEKL. V was clipped by 2 bases and J by 2 bases, with 10 bases between them. CDR3 length: 14 residues. CDR3 DNA sequence: TGCGCCAGCAGCCAAAGACAGGCGGCCTACGAGCAGTACTTC. It translates to CASSQRQAAYEQYF.

The J gene is TRBJ2-3, the V gene TRBV11-3; D is uncertain. Trimming took 1 base from V and 0 from J, leaving 17 bases between them. This CDR3 contains 18 residues. CDR1 is SGHNT and CDR2 is YENEEA in the germline V gene. For the CDR3, the DNA is TGTGCCAGCAGCTTAGGTCCCACCCCCGCCAGGAGCACAGATACGCAGTATTTT. It is translated as CASSLGPTPARSTDTQYF.

The chain is built from TRBV27 and TRBJ2-2; tentatively, D is TRBD1 (5 bases). The CDR3 has 15 amino acids. Germline V gene sequence: CDR1 MNHEY, CDR2 SMNVEV (reference sequence). Trimming took 4 bases from V and 2 from J, leaving 11 bases between them. In nucleotides, the CDR3 is TGTGCCAGCAGTTGGGGCCTCGGAAACACCGGGGAGCTGTTTTTT. Its protein is CASSWGLGNTGELFF.

The V call is TRBV2, the J call TRBJ2-5; tentative D call: TRBD2 (7 bases). Deletions cut 7 bases from V and 5 bases from J, with 17 bases between. The CDR3 runs 14 residues. Germline assignment: CDR1 SNHLY and CDR2 FYNNEI. CDR3 protein: CASMRRGGRETQYF. CDR3 coding DNA: TGTGCCAGCATGAGGAGGGGGGGCCGGGAGACCCAGTACTTC.

This CDR3 is CASSSTSGDTQYF. In nucleotides, the CDR3 is TGCGCCAGCAGCTCAACAAGCGGAGATACGCAGTATTTT. This chain connects TRBV5-1 to TRBJ2-3; maybe TRBD2 (5 bases). Germline CDR1 reads SGHRS; CDR2 reads YFSETQ. The CDR3 is 13 residues long. V lost 3 bases and J lost 5, with 10 bases in between. Looking up the rest from reference TRBV5-1 and TRBJ2-3 gives the full variable domain: KAGVTQTPRYLIKTRGQQVTLSCSPISGHRSVSWYQQTPGQGLQFLFEYFSETQRNKGNFPGRFSGRQFSNSRSEMNVSTLELGDSALYLCASSSTSGDTQYFGPGTRLTVL.

This chain links TRBV5-4 with TRBJ2-6, with D possibly TRBD2 on 6 matching bases. Germline CDR1 is SGHNT and CDR2 is YYREEE (reference sequence). The ends were cut back, 2 bases at V and 2 bases at J, with 20 bases in the middle. The CDR3 covers 19 residues. The CDR3 reads CASSFIRFGGTAGANVLTF. The CDR3 region has the DNA TGTGCCAGCAGCTTCATACGATTTGGGGGGACGGCTGGGGCCAACGTCCTGACTTTC.

The genes are TRBV2 and TRBJ1-5; D call uncertain. The V end lost 4 bases, the J end lost 8 bases, and 15 bases lay between the germline ends. The germline V gene has CDR1 SNHLY and CDR2 FYNNEI. The CDR3 spans 14 residues. The CDR3 DNA reads TGTGCCAGCAGTGGCCTCTCTGGGCGAAAGCCCCAGCATTTT. Its protein is CASSGLSGRKPQHF.

The V gene is TRBV27, the J gene TRBJ2-1; TRBD2 agrees at 15 bases. CDR3 length equals 18 residues. V lost 5 bases, J lost 3 bases, and 8 bases stayed unmatched. Germline CDR1 reads MNHEY; CDR2 reads SMNVEV (reference sequence). CDR3 residues: CASSPGTSGRKNYNEQFF. In DNA, the CDR3 is TGTGCCAGCAGTCCTGGGACTAGCGGGAGGAAGAACTACAATGAGCAGTTCTTC.

This clone came up once. The rearrangement uses TRBV30 and TRBJ1-1; weak D call: TRBD1 (6 bases). V was pared by 1 base and J by 7 bases, with 16 bases between. Looked up from germline, CDR1 is GTSNPN and CDR2 is SVGIG (reference sequence). This CDR3 region has 14 residues. The CDR3 reads CAWSGGQRYFEAFF. The CDR3, as DNA: TGTGCCTGGAGTGGGGGACAACGATATTTTGAAGCTTTCTTT.

This chain connects TRBV5-6 to TRBJ1-2; tentative D call: TRBD1 (6 bases). Deletions cut 3 bases from V and 0 bases from J, with 15 bases between. This CDR3 comprises 16 residues. Germline-derived CDR1 and CDR2 are SGHDT and YYEEEE. The CDR3 DNA reads as TGTGCCAGCAGCTGGGGGCCAGGGCCTACTAACTATGGCTACACCTTC. Protein: CASSWGPGPTNYGYTF.

J is TRBJ1-5 and V is TRBV5-6, with TRBD1 matching over 7 bases. This CDR3 is 17 amino acids long. In germline, CDR1 is SGHDT, CDR2 YYEEEE. V shed 2 bases and J 0 bases; nucleotides not matched to a gene: 8. The CDR3 DNA reads as TGTGCCAGCAGCTTTACCATTGGACAGGCTAGCAATCAGCCCCAGCATTTT. This encodes CASSFTIGQASNQPQHF. Supplemented by reference TRBV5-6 and TRBJ1-5, the full variable domain reads DAGVTQSPTHLIKTRGQQVTLRCSPKSGHDTVSWYQQALGQGPQFIFQYYEEEERQRGNFPDRFSGHQFPNYSSELNVNALLLGDSALYLCASSFTIGQASNQPQHFGDGTRLSIL.

This sequence joins TRBV28 and TRBJ1-1; 8 nucleotides match TRBD1. Unmatched junction bases numbered 2, after V lost 2 bases and J lost 6 bases. CDR3 length equals 13 residues. CDR1 is MDHEN, CDR2 SYDVKM, per germline. CDR3 DNA sequence: TGTGCCAGCAGTTTAAGGGACAGGCCTGAAGCTTTCTTT. It specifies CASSLRDRPEAFF.

The chain links TRBV11-2 to TRBJ2-1; 10 positions agree with TRBD2. The germline V gene encodes CDR1 SGHAT and CDR2 FQNNGV. Trimming cost V 1 base and J 0 bases; bases outside gene matches: 6. The CDR3 loop spans 18 amino acids. The CDR3 DNA reads TGTGCCAGCAGCTTAGTCACTCCTAGCGGGGGCTCCTACAATGAGCAGTTCTTC. Translating it yields CASSLVTPSGGSYNEQFF. Variable domain in full (rest from reference TRBV11-2 and TRBJ2-1): EAGVAQSPRYKIIEKRQSVAFWCNPISGHATLYWYQQILGQGPKLLIQFQNNGVVDDSQLPKDRFSAERLKGVDSTLKIQPAKLEDSAVYLCASSLVTPSGGSYNEQFFGPGTRLTVL.

This chain joins TRBV11-1 and TRBJ2-3; 11 nucleotides match TRBD2. Trimming cost V 3 bases and J 0 bases; bases outside gene matches: 11. The germline V gene has CDR1 SGHAT and CDR2 FQDESV (reference sequence). This CDR3 is built from 19 residues. The DNA of the CDR3 is TGTGCCAGCAGCTTGTTTCGACTAGCGGGGTCCCACAGCACAGATACGCAGTATTTT. Translated: CASSLFRLAGSHSTDTQYF.

This chain links TRBV6-4 with TRBJ2-1, with TRBD1 as a possible D gene (6 bases). V lost 4 bases and J 8 bases, leaving 12 bases between the germline ends. This CDR3 comprises 13 residues. CDR1 and CDR2 (germline): MRHNA, SNTAGT. Here the CDR3 reads CASSGEQGHEQFF. CDR3 DNA sequence: TGTGCCAGCAGTGGGGAACAGGGTCATGAGCAGTTCTTC.

The V and J genes are TRBV29-1 and TRBJ2-3; maybe TRBD2 (5 bases). Germline V gives CDR1 SQVTM, CDR2 ANQGSEA. The germline V and J ends were trimmed by 6 bases and 2 bases, with 15 bases remaining between them. The CDR3 sequence is 14 residues long. The chain's CDR3 is CSVEAGILTDTQYF. The CDR3 nucleotides are TGCAGCGTCGAGGCCGGGATTCTCACAGATACGCAGTATTTT.